This T cell receptor beta chain originates from a study of T cell repertoires in cytomegalovirus infection. Whole-study context: In public TCR beta signatures, there were indications of both CMV infection and matching HLA type. Regarding the study as a whole: Ex vivo, HLA-C-restricted CMV-specific TCR beta clonotypes prevailed over the rest of the response. Cumulative public TCR beta family frequency identified CMV carriers with the relevant HLA.

A note on this clonotype: Its target is not known.

Germline V lookup: CDR1 MDHEN, CDR2 SYDVKM. The CDR3 sequence is 14 residues long. Trimming at V came to 6 bases and at J to 3 bases, leaving 7 bases not matched to a gene. TCRdb independently ran MiXCR on the reads; one entry per CDR3 protein. Here the sample spans hundreds of thousands of distinct CDR3 sequences, about a sixth being singletons. Sequencing was performed on PBMCs. The TCR sequence derives from a human donor in good health (CMV status not recorded). Some clones in this sample may be carry-over from other donors' samples. This chain joins TRBV28 and TRBJ1-2; 7 nucleotides agree with TRBD1. DNA for the CDR3: TGTGCCAGCAGCTCGGGACAGAGTGACTATGGCTACACCTTC. It is translated as CASSSGQSDYGYTF.